Shown below are 10 T cell receptor beta chains from a single sample sequenced in a study of T cell changes during pregnancy in multiple sclerosis. Measured with immunoSEQ multiplex PCR; TCRdb has only the in-frame clones, and not every one. The repertoire includes 100,000 or so clones, more than 90% of them detected once, and under 1.5% sits in the top ten. The material sequenced was peripheral blood, taken in the second trimester of pregnancy. These receptors originate from a female donor with multiple sclerosis, enrolled in a pregnancy study.

This chain joins TRBV7-6 and TRBJ2-1; 9 bases line up with TRBD1. Germline V gene data show CDR1 as SGHVS and CDR2 as FNYEAQ. This CDR3 has 18 amino acids. The J segment lost 1 base and the V segment lost 5 bases, leaving 12 bases of the junction unmatched. CDR3 sequence (DNA): TGTGCCAGCAGCGTCGGGACAGGGTACAAGTGGTCCTACAATGAGCAGTTCTTC. This codes for CASSVGTGYKWSYNEQFF.

This chain joins TRBV5-1 and TRBJ2-1; D possibly corresponds to TRBD2 (7 bases). The CDR3 length is 17 residues. Trimming took 1 base from V and 4 from J, leaving 18 bases between them. Germline CDR1 and CDR2: SGHRS and YFSETQ. Written as DNA, the CDR3 is TGCGCCAGCAGCTTGTCAGGGGCGGGAGAGGGGTACAATGAGCAGTTCTTC. Protein: CASSLSGAGEGYNEQFF.

The chain recombines TRBV7-2 with TRBJ1-6; TRBD1 agrees at 8 bases. The junction had 6 bases not matched to a gene; V was cut back by 5 bases and J by 0 bases. CDR3 length: 17 residues. Germline V gene data show CDR1 as SGHTA and CDR2 as FQGNSA. CDR3 sequence: CASSLRQGYSYNSPLHF. The DNA for the CDR3 is TGTGCCAGCAGCCTCCGACAGGGGTACTCCTATAATTCACCCCTCCACTTT.

This chain connects TRBV10-2 to TRBJ2-7; D gene ambiguous. This CDR3 is 12 amino acids long. Trimming took 0 bases from V and 12 from J, leaving 12 bases between them. CDR1 WSHSY and CDR2 SAAADI come from the germline V gene. The DNA for the CDR3 is TGCGCCAGCAGTGAGTCGAGGTCCCCCCCGTACTTC. Translated: CASSESRSPPYF.

The gene calls are TRBV25-1 and TRBJ1-4; possible D gene TRBD1, 5 bases. The germline V gene has CDR1 MGHDK and CDR2 SYGVNS. The CDR3 runs 13 residues. The V end lost 8 bases, the J end lost 7 bases, and 14 bases lay between the germline ends. The CDR3 reads CASGPHQGEKLFF. In nucleotides, the CDR3 is TGTGCCAGCGGACCCCATCAGGGTGAAAAACTGTTTTTT.

The gene calls are TRBV25-1 and TRBJ2-1, with a possible D match to TRBD1 (6 bases). Trimming removed 5 bases from V and 0 bases from J, with 14 bases in between. The germline V gene has CDR1 MGHDK and CDR2 SYGVNS. This CDR3 is 16 amino acids long. The CDR3 region is CASSLRGLSSYNEQFF. The CDR3 nucleotides are TGTGCCAGCAGTCTCAGGGGTCTCAGCTCCTACAATGAGCAGTTCTTC.

This clone came up once. This chain uses TRBV6-5 with TRBJ2-7; a possible D gene is TRBD1 (5 bases). Deletions cut 6 bases from V and 2 bases from J, with 14 bases between. CDR1 and CDR2 from the germline V gene are MNHEY and SVGAGI. This CDR3 has 14 amino acids. Here the CDR3 reads CASRNRAGTYEQYF. Written as DNA, the CDR3 is TGTGCCAGCAGAAATCGGGCAGGGACCTACGAGCAGTACTTC.

The chain links TRBV5-4 to TRBJ2-5; 9 nucleotides line up with TRBD2. J was trimmed by 5 bases and V by 0 bases; bases with no gene match: 2. This CDR3 has 14 residues. Germline V CDR1 and CDR2: SGHNT, YYREEE (reference sequence). CDR3 in amino acids: CASSLGLAGETQYF. The CDR3 DNA sequence: TGTGCCAGCAGCTTGGGGCTAGCGGGGGAGACCCAGTACTTC.

The J gene is TRBJ2-1, the V gene TRBV7-9; 9 bases are a match to TRBD2. This CDR3 contains 16 residues. Germline values: CDR1 SEHNR, CDR2 FQNEAQ (reference sequence). Trimming removed 5 bases from V and 3 bases from J; junction bases left unmatched: 8. The DNA for the CDR3 is TGTGCCAGCAGCCCCGTGAGCGGGGGGAGCTACAATGAGCAGTTCTTC. Protein: CASSPVSGGSYNEQFF.

The chain uses TRBV7-6 and TRBJ2-1; D is possibly TRBD2 (5 bases). V lost 3 bases and J lost 2, with 8 bases in between. The CDR3 is 14 residues long. In germline, CDR1 is SGHVS, CDR2 FNYEAQ. The CDR3 region is CASSLVGAYNEQFF. In nucleotides, the CDR3 is TGTGCCAGCAGCTTGGTCGGGGCCTACAATGAGCAGTTCTTC.